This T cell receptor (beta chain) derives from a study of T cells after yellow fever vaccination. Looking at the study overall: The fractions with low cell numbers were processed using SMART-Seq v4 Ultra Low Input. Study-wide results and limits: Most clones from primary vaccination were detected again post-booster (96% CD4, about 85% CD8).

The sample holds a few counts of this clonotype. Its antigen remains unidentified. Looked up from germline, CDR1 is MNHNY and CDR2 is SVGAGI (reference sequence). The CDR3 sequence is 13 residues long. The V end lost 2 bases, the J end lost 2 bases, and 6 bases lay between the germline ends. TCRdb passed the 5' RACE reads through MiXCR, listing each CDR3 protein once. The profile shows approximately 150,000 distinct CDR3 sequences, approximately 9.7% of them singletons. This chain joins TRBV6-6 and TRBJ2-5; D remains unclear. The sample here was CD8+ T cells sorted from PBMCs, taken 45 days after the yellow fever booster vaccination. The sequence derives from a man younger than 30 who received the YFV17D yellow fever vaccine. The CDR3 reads CASSYGSQETQYF. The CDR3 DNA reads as TGTGCCAGCAGTTACGGCAGTCAAGAGACCCAGTACTTC.